The source of this T cell receptor (beta chain) is a study of a mutant IDH1 vaccine in newly diagnosed glioma. Study details: Radiotherapy alone preceded vaccination by 4-6 weeks; alternatively, vaccination started with temozolomide cycles. Averaging approximately 40 years of age, treated patients were around 60% male and 37.5% female.

As for this clone: Its antigen is not known.

The repertoire was sequenced with immunoSEQ multiplex PCR; TCRdb's copy has only in-frame clones and lacks some. The table lists 25,000 to 35,000 clones, 87% of them singletons. Noted time point: week 5, during vaccination. Vaccination used 300 ug of mutant IDH1 20-mer peptide per dose, with topical imiquimod. This clonotype was obtained from a woman between 40 and 50 years old with glioma. Some clones in this sample may be carry-over from other donors' samples. The material sequenced was peripheral blood mononuclear cells (PBMCs), taken from a glioma patient whose treatment included an IDH1 peptide vaccine.

CDR3 region: CASSVKGRDGYTF. CDR3 DNA sequence: TGTGCCAGCAGTGTCAAGGGGCGGGATGGCTACACCTTC. This rearrangement joins TRBV25-1 to TRBJ1-2, with D possibly being TRBD1 (5 bases). CDR1 MGHDK and CDR2 SYGVNS come from the germline V gene. The CDR3 length is 13 residues. The V end lost 4 bases, the J end lost 6 bases, and 12 bases lay between the germline ends.